The clone carrying this T cell receptor (beta chain) has more than one count but fewer than ten. This sample was included in a study of T-cell reconstitution after alpha-beta-depleted transplantation in children. Germline V gene sequence: CDR1 MGHRA, CDR2 YSYEKL. The CDR3 contains 15 residues. With V trimmed by 4 bases and J by 1 base, 4 bases remained unmatched. Preparation of the TCRbeta library was carried out with unique molecular identifiers. Each CDR3 protein gets one entry after TCRdb re-called the PCR reads with MiXCR. Counted here are 500,000 to 600,000 distinct CDR3 sequences, around 17% occurring once; the ten biggest clones make up 3% to 4%.

The sample consisted of PBMCs from the stem cell graft donor, taken from the stem cell graft. The sequence came from a human donor who donated a stem cell graft to a child with acute lymphoblastic leukemia. The rearrangement links TRBV4-1 to TRBJ2-4, with TRBD1 matching 7 bases. Here the CDR3 reads CASSRLQGAKNIQYF. In nucleotides, the CDR3 is TGCGCCAGCAGCCGGTTACAGGGGGCCAAAAACATTCAGTACTTC.